A single sample gave rise to the 5 T cell receptor beta chains below, sequenced in a study of cytomegalovirus exposure and HLA in healthy donors. 13 Jbeta primers and 60 Vbeta primers were used for the PCR. Measured with immunoSEQ multiplex PCR; TCRdb has only the in-frame clones, and not every one. The sample has about 130,000 clones; roughly 74% are singletons. Sequenced input: PBMCs. These receptor sequences come from a woman aged 45 to 65 in good health and CMV-seropositive.

This clone was counted only a few times. This chain connects TRBV6-6 to TRBJ2-7, with 10 positions matching TRBD1. Unmatched junction bases numbered 7, after V lost 5 bases and J lost 6 bases. This CDR3 spans 14 amino acids. The V gene's germline CDR1 is MNHNY and CDR2 SVGAGI (reference sequence). The CDR3 DNA follows: TGTGCCAGCAGTCCGGGACAGGGGACGGGCGAGCAGTACTTC. Translating it yields CASSPGQGTGEQYF.

This clone has more than one count but fewer than ten. The chain couples TRBV7-2 to TRBJ2-7; TRBD2 is a possible D gene (6 bases). The length of the CDR3 is 15 residues. The germline V gene has CDR1 SGHTA and CDR2 FQGNSA. The germline V and J ends were trimmed by 1 base and 1 base, with 11 bases remaining between them. CDR3 in amino acids: CASSLDGAGSYEQYF. CDR3 sequence (DNA): TGTGCCAGCAGCTTAGATGGAGCGGGTTCCTACGAGCAGTACTTC.

This clone was seen more than once but under ten times. V gene TRBV18 combines with J gene TRBJ1-1; TRBD1 aligns across 7 bases. The CDR3 totals 15 residues. The germline CDR1 and CDR2 sequences are KGHSH and LQKENI. Unmatched junction bases numbered 8, after V lost 4 bases and J lost 3 bases. The CDR3 region is CASSLGTGADTEAFF. CDR3 nucleotide sequence: TGTGCCAGCTCACTGGGCACAGGGGCGGACACTGAAGCTTTCTTT.

The chain recombines TRBV20-1 with TRBJ1-1; D unclear. Trimming removed 7 bases from V and 6 bases from J, with 9 bases in between. Germline-derived CDR1 and CDR2 are DFQATT and SNEGSKA (reference sequence). The CDR3 is 10 residues long. CDR3 sequence reads: CSDGSPEAFF. CDR3 DNA sequence: TGCAGTGATGGGAGCCCTGAAGCTTTCTTT.

This clone turned up a few times. This chain joins TRBV6-5 and TRBJ2-5; TRBD2 matches at 7 bases. Germline trimming cut 3 bases from V and 2 bases from J; bases unmatched to any gene: 9. CDR1 MNHEY and CDR2 SVGAGI come from the germline V gene. The CDR3 sequence is 16 residues long. The CDR3 coding sequence is TGTGCCAGCAGTTATCTGGGCGGGGGTCTTCAAGAGACCCAGTACTTC. Amino acid sequence: CASSYLGGGLQETQYF.